This is a list of T cell receptor beta chains from one sample in a study of blood T cell repertoires in COVID-19. TCRdb's table, derived via immunoSEQ multiplex PCR, lists solely in-frame clones and lacks some. The sample contains a few hundred thousand clones, approximately 82% of which appear only once. The source material was peripheral blood. The receptors were sampled from a man aged 55 to 70 who had recovered from COVID-19. Both conserved end residues are part of each CDR3. The order of the fields is CDR3 length, D gene, V gene, clone size, J gene, CDR3 DNA, CDR3 protein. D genes are given only for firm matches. Only part of the rows carry a size: once, few, many, or a class if the clone is expanded.

len: 15; d_gene: -; v_gene: TRBV2; abundance: few; j_gene: TRBJ1-6; CDR3nt: TGTGCCATCGACAGTGTTGACTCCTATAATTCACCCCTCCACTTT; CDR3aa: CAIDSVDSYNSPLHF
len: 15; d_gene: TRBD1; v_gene: TRBV19; abundance: -; j_gene: TRBJ1-4; CDR3nt: TGTGCCAGTAGTATCTTGGGACAGGGCCAAGAAAAACTGTTTTTT; CDR3aa: CASSILGQGQEKLFF
len: 16; d_gene: TRBD2; v_gene: TRBV7-8; abundance: -; j_gene: TRBJ2-3; CDR3nt: TGTGCCAGCAGCTTAGTTGGACTAGCGGGTATAGATACGCAGTATTTT; CDR3aa: CASSLVGLAGIDTQYF
len: 17; d_gene: TRBD2; v_gene: TRBV19; abundance: -; j_gene: TRBJ2-1; CDR3nt: TGTGCCAGTAGTATTCTAGCGGGCTTGAGCTCCTACAATGAGCAGTTCTTC; CDR3aa: CASSILAGLSSYNEQFF
len: 15; d_gene: TRBD2; v_gene: TRBV6-5; abundance: few; j_gene: TRBJ2-5; CDR3nt: TGTGCCAGCAGTCTTAGCGGGGGGACTTGGGAGACCCAGTACTTC; CDR3aa: CASSLSGGTWETQYF
len: 17; d_gene: -; v_gene: TRBV7-2; abundance: -; j_gene: TRBJ1-5; CDR3nt: TGTGCCAGCAGCTCGAGGGTGAGTCCACTTAGCAATCAGCCCCAGCATTTT; CDR3aa: CASSSRVSPLSNQPQHF
len: 14; d_gene: -; v_gene: TRBV2; abundance: -; j_gene: TRBJ2-7; CDR3nt: TGTGCCAGCAGTGTAAGCCTTAGAACCTACGAGCAGTACTTC; CDR3aa: CASSVSLRTYEQYF
len: 15; d_gene: TRBD1; v_gene: TRBV6-1; abundance: once; j_gene: TRBJ2-7; CDR3nt: TGTGCCAGCAGTGAAGCGCAGGGGGCGCCCTACGAGCAGTACTTC; CDR3aa: CASSEAQGAPYEQYF
len: 17; d_gene: TRBD1; v_gene: TRBV19; abundance: -; j_gene: TRBJ2-7; CDR3nt: TGTGCCAGTAGTATAGACCCGGGACAGGGGGCGTTTTACGAGCAGTACTTC; CDR3aa: CASSIDPGQGAFYEQYF
len: 13; d_gene: -; v_gene: TRBV12-3/TRBV12-4; abundance: -; j_gene: TRBJ1-4; CDR3nt: TGTGCCAGCAGTCCGAGACAGAATGAAAAACTGTTTTTT; CDR3aa: CASSPRQNEKLFF
len: 13; d_gene: -; v_gene: TRBV12-3/TRBV12-4; abundance: few; j_gene: TRBJ1-5; CDR3nt: TGTGCCAGCAGTTTTAGTCTTCTTCAGCCCCAGCATTTT; CDR3aa: CASSFSLLQPQHF
len: 14; d_gene: TRBD2; v_gene: TRBV5-4; abundance: -; j_gene: TRBJ2-7; CDR3nt: TGTGCCAGCAGCTCAAAAAGCGGGACCTACGAGCAGTACTTC; CDR3aa: CASSSKSGTYEQYF
len: 17; d_gene: TRBD1; v_gene: TRBV11-2; abundance: -; j_gene: TRBJ2-5; CDR3nt: TGTGCCAGCAGCGCCACCGTTGGGACAGGGAAACAAGAGACCCAGTACTTC; CDR3aa: CASSATVGTGKQETQYF
len: 14; d_gene: -; v_gene: TRBV5-5; abundance: few; j_gene: TRBJ1-5; CDR3nt: TGTGCCAGCAGCATGCGGGCCGACAATCAGCCCCAGCATTTT; CDR3aa: CASSMRADNQPQHF
len: 15; d_gene: TRBD1; v_gene: TRBV5-6; abundance: -; j_gene: TRBJ1-1; CDR3nt: TGTGCCAGCGGGATCGGACAGGGGAGGGACACTGAAGCTTTCTTT; CDR3aa: CASGIGQGRDTEAFF
len: 15; d_gene: TRBD1; v_gene: TRBV30; abundance: -; j_gene: TRBJ1-5; CDR3nt: TGTGCCTGGCGAACCGGGACAGGGAAACCTCAGCCCCAGCATTTT; CDR3aa: CAWRTGTGKPQPQHF
len: 12; d_gene: -; v_gene: TRBV12-3/TRBV12-4; abundance: -; j_gene: TRBJ2-3; CDR3nt: TGTGCCAGCACCCCGCGGGGAGATACGCAGTATTTT; CDR3aa: CASTPRGDTQYF
len: 13; d_gene: -; v_gene: TRBV3-1/TRBV3-2; abundance: -; j_gene: TRBJ1-1; CDR3nt: TGTGCCAGCAGCCTGAGTGTAACCACTGAAGCTTTCTTT; CDR3aa: CASSLSVTTEAFF
len: 11; d_gene: -; v_gene: TRBV20-1; abundance: -; j_gene: TRBJ1-4; CDR3nt: TGCAGTGCTAGTGGGCTTGGGGCCCTGTTTTTT; CDR3aa: CSASGLGALFF
len: 15; d_gene: TRBD1; v_gene: TRBV18; abundance: -; j_gene: TRBJ2-1; CDR3nt: TGTGCCAGCTCACTCCGGACAGGGGCGCCGGATGAGCAGTTCTTC; CDR3aa: CASSLRTGAPDEQFF
len: 15; d_gene: TRBD2; v_gene: TRBV5-1; abundance: -; j_gene: TRBJ2-1; CDR3nt: TGCGCCAGCAGCGGGGGACTAGCGGGTGACAATGAGCAGTTCTTC; CDR3aa: CASSGGLAGDNEQFF
len: 15; d_gene: TRBD2; v_gene: TRBV7-9; abundance: -; j_gene: TRBJ2-5; CDR3nt: TGTGCCAGCAGCTTAGTAGCGGGGGCCAGGGAGACCCAGTACTTC; CDR3aa: CASSLVAGARETQYF
len: 18; d_gene: TRBD2; v_gene: TRBV4-2; abundance: -; j_gene: TRBJ2-5; CDR3nt: TGTGCCAGCAGCCCGGGACTAGCGGGGGGGCCCAGAAGTCCGGGCCAGTACTTC; CDR3aa: CASSPGLAGGPRSPGQYF
len: 14; d_gene: -; v_gene: TRBV30; abundance: -; j_gene: TRBJ1-3; CDR3nt: TGTGCCTCTTCGTCCACGAGCTCTGGAAACACCATATATTTT; CDR3aa: CASSSTSSGNTIYF
len: 14; d_gene: -; v_gene: TRBV6-5; abundance: -; j_gene: TRBJ1-4; CDR3nt: TGTGCCAGCGCCCTCGGGGGAACTAATGAAAAACTGTTTTTT; CDR3aa: CASALGGTNEKLFF
len: 15; d_gene: -; v_gene: TRBV2; abundance: -; j_gene: TRBJ2-2; CDR3nt: TGTGCCAGCAGTGACGGGCAGGGAGGCACCGGGGAGCTGTTTTTT; CDR3aa: CASSDGQGGTGELFF
len: 17; d_gene: TRBD1; v_gene: TRBV19; abundance: -; j_gene: TRBJ1-4; CDR3nt: TGTGCCAGTAGTATGACCGGGACAGAGGGTAGGGGCGAAAAACTGTTTTTT; CDR3aa: CASSMTGTEGRGEKLFF
len: 13; d_gene: -; v_gene: TRBV6-5; abundance: few; j_gene: TRBJ2-1; CDR3nt: TGTGCCAGCAGTCCAAGGAGGGACTCACGGCAGTTCTTC; CDR3aa: CASSPRRDSRQFF
len: 16; d_gene: TRBD1; v_gene: TRBV18; abundance: -; j_gene: TRBJ1-2; CDR3nt: TGTGCCAGCTCACCACCCGGACAGGGGAGGCACACGGGCTACACCTTC; CDR3aa: CASSPPGQGRHTGYTF
len: 16; d_gene: -; v_gene: TRBV5-8; abundance: -; j_gene: TRBJ2-7; CDR3nt: TGTGCCAGCAGCGGGGGGTTCGGGACGAAAACCTACGAGCAGTACTTC; CDR3aa: CASSGGFGTKTYEQYF
len: 19; d_gene: TRBD1; v_gene: TRBV5-6; abundance: -; j_gene: TRBJ1-1; CDR3nt: TGTGCCAGCAGCTTGAGGAACAGGGGCGCTCGGATTGCGAACACTGAAGCTTTCTTT; CDR3aa: CASSLRNRGARIANTEAFF
len: 15; d_gene: -; v_gene: TRBV6-5; abundance: -; j_gene: TRBJ1-6; CDR3nt: TGTGCCAGCAGATACGGGACACACCATAATTCACCCCTCCACTTT; CDR3aa: CASRYGTHHNSPLHF
len: 15; d_gene: TRBD2; v_gene: TRBV7-3; abundance: -; j_gene: TRBJ2-7; CDR3nt: TGTGCCAGCAGCTTAATGGCTAGCGGGGCCTACGAGCAGTACTTC; CDR3aa: CASSLMASGAYEQYF
len: 13; d_gene: -; v_gene: TRBV19; abundance: few; j_gene: TRBJ2-7; CDR3nt: TGTGCCACCACCTCATGGGGCGGAGACGAGCAGTACTTC; CDR3aa: CATTSWGGDEQYF
len: 15; d_gene: -; v_gene: TRBV7-2; abundance: -; j_gene: TRBJ2-2; CDR3nt: TGTGCCAGCAGCTTAGACGGGGGTTATCCCGGGGAGCTGTTTTTT; CDR3aa: CASSLDGGYPGELFF
len: 14; d_gene: TRBD1; v_gene: TRBV7-3; abundance: -; j_gene: TRBJ2-1; CDR3nt: TGTGCCAGCAGCCCGGGACAGCCTAACAATGAGCAGTTCTTC; CDR3aa: CASSPGQPNNEQFF
len: 13; d_gene: -; v_gene: TRBV12-3/TRBV12-4; abundance: -; j_gene: TRBJ2-2; CDR3nt: TGTGCCAGCAGTTTCGGGGTGGGCGGGGAGCTGTTTTTT; CDR3aa: CASSFGVGGELFF
len: 18; d_gene: -; v_gene: TRBV5-5; abundance: -; j_gene: TRBJ2-6; CDR3nt: TGTGCCAGCAGCTTAACTTCCTCCCCGGGCTCTGGGGCCAACGTCCTGACTTTC; CDR3aa: CASSLTSSPGSGANVLTF
len: 14; d_gene: TRBD1; v_gene: TRBV10-3; abundance: -; j_gene: TRBJ2-3; CDR3nt: TGTGCCATCAGACCGGGACAGGGGGGTGCTACGCAGTATTTT; CDR3aa: CAIRPGQGGATQYF
len: 17; d_gene: TRBD1; v_gene: TRBV7-8; abundance: -; j_gene: TRBJ1-2; CDR3nt: TGTGCCAGCAGCTTAGTCAATAGGGGGCTCACTAACTATGGCTACACCTTC; CDR3aa: CASSLVNRGLTNYGYTF
len: 15; d_gene: -; v_gene: TRBV19; abundance: -; j_gene: TRBJ2-2; CDR3nt: TGTGCCAGTAGTCATCCGGGACACCCGACCGGGGAGCTGTTTTTT; CDR3aa: CASSHPGHPTGELFF
len: 15; d_gene: TRBD1; v_gene: TRBV5-4; abundance: -; j_gene: TRBJ2-3; CDR3nt: TGTGCCAGCAGCTTGAAGAGGACAGGGACAGATACGCAGTATTTT; CDR3aa: CASSLKRTGTDTQYF
len: 15; d_gene: -; v_gene: TRBV4-1; abundance: -; j_gene: TRBJ1-2; CDR3nt: TGCGCCAGCAGCCAAGATGTATTGAGAGACTATGGCTACACCTTC; CDR3aa: CASSQDVLRDYGYTF
len: 13; d_gene: -; v_gene: TRBV28; abundance: -; j_gene: TRBJ1-5; CDR3nt: TGTGCCAGCAGTTTGGAGGGAAGTAGGCCCCAGCATTTT; CDR3aa: CASSLEGSRPQHF
len: 14; d_gene: -; v_gene: TRBV19; abundance: -; j_gene: TRBJ1-2; CDR3nt: TGTGCCAGTAGTAATCTGGGGCAGAGCTATGGCTACACCTTC; CDR3aa: CASSNLGQSYGYTF
len: 14; d_gene: TRBD2; v_gene: TRBV6-5; abundance: -; j_gene: TRBJ2-3; CDR3nt: TGTGCCAGTACAAGGGGACTAGAGACAGATACGCAGTATTTT; CDR3aa: CASTRGLETDTQYF
len: 12; d_gene: -; v_gene: TRBV9; abundance: few; j_gene: TRBJ2-7; CDR3nt: TGTGCCAGCAGCCCCGACTCGCGCGAGCAGTACTTC; CDR3aa: CASSPDSREQYF
len: 17; d_gene: TRBD2; v_gene: TRBV5-1; abundance: -; j_gene: TRBJ2-2; CDR3nt: TGCGCCAGCAGCTTGGGTGGACTAGCCATTAACACCGGGGAGCTGTTTTTT; CDR3aa: CASSLGGLAINTGELFF
len: 14; d_gene: -; v_gene: TRBV5-5; abundance: -; j_gene: TRBJ1-6; CDR3nt: TGTGCCAGCAGCTTGGCCACTGAGGCTGCACCCCTCCACTTT; CDR3aa: CASSLATEAAPLHF
len: 17; d_gene: TRBD2; v_gene: TRBV10-1; abundance: once; j_gene: TRBJ2-1; CDR3nt: TGCGCCAGCAGTCCACCCTGGATAGCGGGAGGGCGGAATGAGCAGTTCTTC; CDR3aa: CASSPPWIAGGRNEQFF
len: 14; d_gene: -; v_gene: TRBV9; abundance: -; j_gene: TRBJ2-1; CDR3nt: TGTGCCAGCAGCATGACCGGGACTGCACATGAGCAGTTCTTC; CDR3aa: CASSMTGTAHEQFF
len: 15; d_gene: -; v_gene: TRBV7-8; abundance: -; j_gene: TRBJ1-5; CDR3nt: TGTGCCAGCAGCCTGGGGGACAATAGCAATCAGCCCCAGCATTTT; CDR3aa: CASSLGDNSNQPQHF
len: 13; d_gene: -; v_gene: TRBV29-1; abundance: -; j_gene: TRBJ2-1; CDR3nt: TGCAGCGTCGGTCACCAACTTTACAATGAGCAGTTCTTC; CDR3aa: CSVGHQLYNEQFF
len: 15; d_gene: -; v_gene: TRBV9; abundance: -; j_gene: TRBJ1-1; CDR3nt: TGTGCCAGCAGCGTAGTATCAGGAATGAACACTGAAGCTTTCTTT; CDR3aa: CASSVVSGMNTEAFF
len: 16; d_gene: -; v_gene: TRBV19; abundance: -; j_gene: TRBJ1-5; CDR3nt: TGTGCCAGTAGCCACCTCTACAGGGAAACCAACCAGCCCCAGCATTTT; CDR3aa: CASSHLYRETNQPQHF
len: 13; d_gene: TRBD2; v_gene: TRBV5-1; abundance: -; j_gene: TRBJ2-7; CDR3nt: TGCGCCAGCAGTCTAGCGGCAAACTACGAGCAGTACTTC; CDR3aa: CASSLAANYEQYF
len: 11; d_gene: -; v_gene: TRBV6-5; abundance: -; j_gene: TRBJ1-1; CDR3nt: TGTGCCAGCGAGGGGAACACTGAAGCTTTCTTT; CDR3aa: CASEGNTEAFF
len: 18; d_gene: TRBD1; v_gene: TRBV9; abundance: -; j_gene: TRBJ2-2; CDR3nt: TGTGCCAGCAGCGCCCCTCAGACAGGGGGCCGTCTCACCGGGGAGCTGTTTTTT; CDR3aa: CASSAPQTGGRLTGELFF
len: 15; d_gene: TRBD1; v_gene: TRBV6-6; abundance: -; j_gene: TRBJ2-7; CDR3nt: TGTGCCAGCAGGGTGGGAGGGACAGGGACCTACGAGCAGTACTTC; CDR3aa: CASRVGGTGTYEQYF